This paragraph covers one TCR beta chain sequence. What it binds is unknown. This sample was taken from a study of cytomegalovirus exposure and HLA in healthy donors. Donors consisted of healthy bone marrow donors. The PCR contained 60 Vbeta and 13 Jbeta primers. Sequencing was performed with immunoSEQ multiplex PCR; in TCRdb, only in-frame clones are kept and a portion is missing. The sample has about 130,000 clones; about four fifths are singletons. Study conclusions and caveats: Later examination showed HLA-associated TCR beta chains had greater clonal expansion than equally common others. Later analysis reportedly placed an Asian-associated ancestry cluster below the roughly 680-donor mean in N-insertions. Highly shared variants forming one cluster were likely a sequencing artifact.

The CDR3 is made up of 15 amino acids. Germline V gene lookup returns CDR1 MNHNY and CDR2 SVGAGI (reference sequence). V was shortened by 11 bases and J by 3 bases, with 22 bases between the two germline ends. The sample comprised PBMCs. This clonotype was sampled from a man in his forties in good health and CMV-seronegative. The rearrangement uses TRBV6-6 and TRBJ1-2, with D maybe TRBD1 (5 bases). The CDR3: CAGVRGTQVDYGYTF. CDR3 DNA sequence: TGTGCCGGCGTAAGGGGTACTCAGGTGGACTATGGCTACACCTTC.